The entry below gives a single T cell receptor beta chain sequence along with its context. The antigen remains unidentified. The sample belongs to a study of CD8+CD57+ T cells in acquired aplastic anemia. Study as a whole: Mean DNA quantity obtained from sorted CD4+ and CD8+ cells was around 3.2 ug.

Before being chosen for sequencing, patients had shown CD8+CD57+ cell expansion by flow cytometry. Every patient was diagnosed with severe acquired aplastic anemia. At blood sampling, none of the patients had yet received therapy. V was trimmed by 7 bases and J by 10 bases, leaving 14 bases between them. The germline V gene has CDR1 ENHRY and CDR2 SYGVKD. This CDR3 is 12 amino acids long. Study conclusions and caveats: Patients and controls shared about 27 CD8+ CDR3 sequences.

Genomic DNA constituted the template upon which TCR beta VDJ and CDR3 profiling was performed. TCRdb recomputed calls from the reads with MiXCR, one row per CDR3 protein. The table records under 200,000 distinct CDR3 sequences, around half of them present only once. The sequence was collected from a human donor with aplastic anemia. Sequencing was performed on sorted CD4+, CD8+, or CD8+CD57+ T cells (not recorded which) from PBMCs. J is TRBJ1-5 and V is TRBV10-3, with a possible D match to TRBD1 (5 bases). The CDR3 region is CAITRDGYPQHF. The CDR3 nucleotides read TGTGCCATCACCCGGGACGGTTACCCCCAGCATTTT.